This T cell receptor (beta chain) comes out of a study of blood T cell repertoires in COVID-19. Study details: Material from acute and convalescent COVID-19 was sourced from the United States, Italy and Spain. The cDNA or gDNA used as material had been derived from T cells, B-cell-depleted T cells, or PBMCs.

Original data processing: From reference gene primer amplification, estimates of nucleated cell counts were derived. Some clones are missing from TCRdb's copy, which holds only in-frame ones; the method was immunoSEQ multiplex PCR. For V, J and clone size, that table is used; D and trimming come from the DNA. The sample comprises about 670,000 clones, 80% to 90% of which are singletons, and roughly 0.26% rests with the top ten. The TCR was taken from a woman under 30 with acute or convalescent COVID-19. The specimen was peripheral blood.

Here the CDR3 DNA reads TGCACCAGCAGCCCATACGGGGTCTATGGCTACACCTTC. Its translation: CTSSPYGVYGYTF. This chain connects TRBV1 to TRBJ1-2. TRBV1 is termed a pseudogene. This CDR3 has 13 amino acids.